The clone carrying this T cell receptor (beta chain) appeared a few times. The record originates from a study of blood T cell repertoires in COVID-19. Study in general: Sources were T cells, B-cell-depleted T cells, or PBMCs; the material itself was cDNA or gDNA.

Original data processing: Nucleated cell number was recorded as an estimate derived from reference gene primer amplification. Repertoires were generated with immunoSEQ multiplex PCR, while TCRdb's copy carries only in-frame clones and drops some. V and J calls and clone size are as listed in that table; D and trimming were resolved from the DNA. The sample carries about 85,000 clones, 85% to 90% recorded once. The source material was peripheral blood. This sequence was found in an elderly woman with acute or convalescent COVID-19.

CDR3 sequence (DNA): TGTGCCAGCCTGCGGGGGGGCTTGAGGAATGAGCAGTTCTTC. It encodes CASLRGGLRNEQFF. J is TRBJ2-1 and V is TRBV7-2; 9 bases fit TRBD2. Trimming took 8 bases from V and 7 from J; bases not matched to a gene: 9. This CDR3 has 14 residues. CDR1 and CDR2 from the germline V gene are SGHTA and FQGNSA.